Listed here are 9 T cell receptor beta chains from one sample, sequenced in a study of CD8 T cells in Susac syndrome. Random-hexamer reverse transcription was applied to roughly 0.5 to 1 ug RNA. TCRdb called the immunoSEQ multiplex PCR reads again in MiXCR, with one record for every CDR3 protein. Among fewer than 200,000 distinct CDR3 sequences listed, about 94% were seen once. Material for sequencing was CD4+ T cells from PBMCs. The receptor source for this set is a human donor in good health.

This clonotype appeared a single time. The chain carries TRBV4-1 and TRBJ1-1; perhaps TRBD1 as D (5 bases). CDR3 length: 16 residues. Trimming shortened V by 1 base and J by 8 bases, and 20 bases separated the two germline ends. Germline V lookup: CDR1 MGHRA, CDR2 YSYEKL. CDR3 region: CASSQGSLGAAQEAFF. CDR3 nucleotide sequence: TGCGCCAGCAGCCAAGGATCATTAGGGGCCGCTCAGGAAGCTTTCTTT.

The CDR3 protein is CASSSNRDTGELFF. CDR3 nucleotide sequence: TGTGCCAGCAGTTCCAATAGGGACACCGGGGAGCTGTTTTTT. V and J are TRBV12-3 or TRBV12-4 and TRBJ2-2; D call uncertain. Trimming took 4 bases from V and 3 from J, leaving 9 bases between them. The CDR3 is 14 residues long.

The chain is built from TRBV4-1 and TRBJ2-7; D is possibly TRBD1 (6 bases). The germline CDR1 and CDR2 sequences are MGHRA and YSYEKL. Trimming took 4 bases from V and 2 from J, leaving 18 bases between them. This CDR3 is built from 16 residues. CDR3 in amino acids: CASSRGIQGTTYEQYF. CDR3 DNA sequence: TGCGCCAGCAGCCGAGGGATACAGGGAACAACCTACGAGCAGTACTTC.

The chain has TRBV11-2 and TRBJ2-5; no firm D call. Between the trimmed V and J ends, which lost 5 bases and 4 bases, there was a span of 14 bases. This CDR3 has 14 residues. CDR1 and CDR2 (germline): SGHAT, FQNNGV. The CDR3 here is CASSRLLGPETQYF. The CDR3 region has the DNA TGTGCCAGCAGCCGCCTATTGGGTCCAGAGACCCAGTACTTC. Combining the CDR3 with reference TRBV11-2 and TRBJ2-5 gives the whole variable domain EAGVAQSPRYKIIEKRQSVAFWCNPISGHATLYWYQQILGQGPKLLIQFQNNGVVDDSQLPKDRFSAERLKGVDSTLKIQPAKLEDSAVYLCASSRLLGPETQYFGPGTRLLVL.

The chain couples TRBV20-1 to TRBJ2-3, with D possibly matching TRBD1 (6 bases). The germline gives CDR1 DFQATT, CDR2 SNEGSKA (reference sequence). The CDR3 is 16 amino acids. Trimming took off 2 bases at V and 2 bases at J, with 17 bases between the two ends. DNA of the CDR3: TGCAGTGCTAGAACCACGTCAGGGGATTTCACAGATACGCAGTATTTT. Its translation is CSARTTSGDFTDTQYF.

V gene TRBV5-4 combines with J gene TRBJ2-7, with D perhaps matching TRBD1 or TRBD2 (5 bases each). Germline V CDR1 and CDR2: SGHNT, YYREEE (reference sequence). This CDR3 is built from 15 residues. V was shortened by 0 bases and J by 2 bases, with 12 bases between the two germline ends. The CDR3 is CASSLVGRMAYEQYF. In DNA form, the CDR3 reads TGTGCCAGCAGCTTGGTGGGACGCATGGCCTACGAGCAGTACTTC.

The chain carries TRBV25-1 and TRBJ2-7, with 7 bases aligning to TRBD1. Germline CDR1 reads MGHDK; CDR2 reads SYGVNS. Trimming cost V 6 bases and J 0 bases; bases outside gene matches: 8. The CDR3 is made up of 15 amino acids. The CDR3 sequence: CASSPLRTGSYEQYF. The CDR3 DNA reads TGTGCCAGCAGCCCTCTTAGGACAGGCTCCTACGAGCAGTACTTC.

This clonotype has just one count. This sequence joins TRBV5-1 and TRBJ2-1; D remains ambiguous. Germline V CDR1 and CDR2: SGHRS, YFSETQ. V shed 0 bases and J shed 15 bases, with 13 bases lying between them. The CDR3 runs to 12 residues. The CDR3 region has the DNA TGCGCCAGCAGCTTGGGAAATGGGTTTATGTTCTTC. Translated, it gives CASSLGNGFMFF.

This chain links TRBV29-1 with TRBJ2-1, with D perhaps assigned TRBD1 or TRBD2 (6 bases each). Germline V lookup: CDR1 SQVTM, CDR2 ANQGSEA. Between the trimmed V and J ends, which lost 1 base and 8 bases, there was a span of 9 bases. The CDR3 has 12 residues. CDR3 DNA sequence: TGCAGCGTTGAAGGAAGGGGGGATGAGCAGTTCTTC. Residues: CSVEGRGDEQFF.